This T cell receptor (beta chain) was profiled in a study of identical twins. Healthy Caucasians made up all donors. This clonotype appeared many times. TCRdb independently ran MiXCR on the 5' RACE reads; one entry per CDR3 protein. Of more than 650,000 distinct CDR3 sequences listed, 6% to 6.5% are singletons. Trimming cost V 5 bases and J 0 bases, with 8 bases left between them. Germline CDR1 SQVTM, CDR2 ANQGSEA. CDR3 length equals 14 residues. This rearrangement joins TRBV29-1 to TRBJ2-6; the D is unclear. The sample consisted of naive T cells sorted from blood. The source is a young man in good health. Here the CDR3 reads CSVLELSGANVLTF. The CDR3 coding sequence is TGCAGCGTTTTGGAGCTCTCTGGGGCCAACGTCCTGACTTTC.